Sequencing of this TCR beta chain was carried out in a study of cytomegalovirus exposure and HLA in healthy donors. Overall study context: An earlier analysis identified 117 million unique TCR beta sequences in about 200 million T cells.

Both 60 Vbeta primers and 13 Jbeta primers went into the PCR. Generated by immunoSEQ multiplex PCR, the TCRdb table keeps only in-frame clones and is missing some. The data contain around 200,000 clones, around 78% of them singletons. Trimming took 2 bases from V and 0 from J, leaving 8 bases between them. Germline CDR1 SGHRS, CDR2 YFSETQ. CDR3 size: 15 residues. This clone is a singleton in its sample. The sequenced sample consisted of PBMCs. V usage is TRBV5-1 and J usage is TRBJ2-2; possibly TRBD1 for D (5 bases). This receptor was obtained from a young woman in good health and CMV-seropositive. This CDR3 reads CASSLRGSNTGELFF. The CDR3 nucleotides are TGCGCCAGCAGCTTAAGGGGTTCGAACACCGGGGAGCTGTTTTTT.